This T cell receptor beta chain was recorded in a study of T-cell memory formation after mild COVID-19. The V gene lost 7 bases and the J gene lost 0 bases, with 13 bases spanning the gap. The germline V gene encodes CDR1 MNHEY and CDR2 SVGEGT. The CDR3 is made up of 15 amino acids. The TCR alpha and TCR beta cDNA libraries, bearing sample barcodes and UMIs, were generated by 5'RACE using constant-segment primers. TCRdb reanalysed the 5' RACE reads using MiXCR and keeps one entry per CDR3 protein. Of roughly 400,000 distinct CDR3 sequences listed, about a sixth are singletons. Source material: PBMCs or a T cell subset sorted from them (not recorded which). This chain joins TRBV6-2 or TRBV6-3 and TRBJ1-5; D is perhaps TRBD1 (5 bases). This receptor was taken from a man younger than 35 who had mild COVID-19 (a few samples of this study predate the infection). Cell type and time point are not known. The CDR3 nucleotides read TGTGCCAGCATCTCAGGGCCCTATAGCAATCAGCCCCAGCATTTT. Encoded protein: CASISGPYSNQPQHF.